This T cell receptor beta chain is from a study of post-analysis software for immune sequencing data. Germline V lookup: CDR1 SEHNR, CDR2 FQNEAQ (reference sequence). V lost 4 bases and J lost 5; bases outside the gene matches: 6. The CDR3 is 15 residues long. This clonotype was seen more than once but under ten times. Its matching antigen is unknown. TCR beta cDNA libraries included unique molecular identifiers. TCRdb independently ran MiXCR on the PCR reads; one entry per CDR3 protein. Among roughly 800,000 distinct CDR3 sequences listed, 40% to 55% were seen once. Study-wide results and limits: Compared with controls, patients had more of about five TRBV segments, including TRBV5-6, TRBV5-1 and TRBV20-1.

The V gene is TRBV7-9, the J gene TRBJ2-3, with 10 nucleotides matching TRBD2. Sample: blood. This receptor was obtained from a girl aged 5-17 years with multiple sclerosis. In DNA, the CDR3 is TGTGCCAGCAGCTCCCCAGCTAGCGGGGGAGATACGCAGTATTTT. Amino acids: CASSSPASGGDTQYF.